This T cell receptor (beta chain) appears in the sequencing data of a study of radiotherapy plus CTLA-4 blockade in lung cancer. Repertoires were generated with immunoSEQ multiplex PCR, while TCRdb's copy carries only in-frame clones and drops some. The table shows fewer than 50,000 clones, with roughly 59% occurring only once. This receptor was taken from a human donor with non-small cell lung cancer who had a partial response to radiotherapy plus ipilimumab. Sequences were derived from peripheral blood, sampled from a patient treated with radiotherapy plus ipilimumab.

The CDR3 bases are TGTGCCAGTAGTAGGGGGGAACGGAGATCGCGGGGCTACACCTTC. This sequence encodes CASSRGERRSRGYTF. The gene calls are TRBV19 and TRBJ1-2; D possibly corresponds to TRBD1 (5 bases). Germline-derived CDR1 and CDR2 are LNHDA and SQIVND (reference sequence). The CDR3 runs 15 residues. The V gene lost 4 bases and the J gene lost 8 bases, with 20 bases spanning the gap.